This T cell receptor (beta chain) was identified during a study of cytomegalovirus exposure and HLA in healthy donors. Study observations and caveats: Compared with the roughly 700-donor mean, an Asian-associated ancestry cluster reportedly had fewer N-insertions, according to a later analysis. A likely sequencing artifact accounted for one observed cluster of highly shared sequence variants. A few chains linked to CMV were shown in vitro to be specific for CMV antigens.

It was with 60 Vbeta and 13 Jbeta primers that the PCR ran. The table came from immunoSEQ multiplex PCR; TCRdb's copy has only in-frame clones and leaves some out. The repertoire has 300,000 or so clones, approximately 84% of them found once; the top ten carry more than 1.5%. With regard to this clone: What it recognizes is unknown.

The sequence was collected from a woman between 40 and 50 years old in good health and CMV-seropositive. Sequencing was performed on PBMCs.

The CDR3 sequence is CASSADRPRGTGELFF. The CDR3 DNA sequence: TGCGCCAGCAGCGCCGACAGGCCTCGGGGAACCGGGGAGCTGTTTTTT. The chain carries TRBV5-1 and TRBJ2-2, with D possibly being TRBD1 (6 bases). Germline V gene data show CDR1 as SGHRS and CDR2 as YFSETQ. The V end was cut by 4 bases, the J end by 5 bases, with 18 bases between. This CDR3 has 16 amino acids.